These 30 T cell receptor beta chains came from one sample sequenced in a study of shared clonotypes between healthy human individuals. The repertoire was sequenced with immunoSEQ multiplex PCR; TCRdb's copy has only in-frame clones and lacks some. Seen here are roughly 1,500,000 clones, less than 99% observed once, and the top ten hold 0.36%. Sequences were obtained from naive CD4+ T cells sorted from blood. Subset: CD45RA+ positively selected. These receptors came from a man aged 30 to 45 in good health.

The J gene is TRBJ2-1, the V gene TRBV5-1; 12 bases map to TRBD2. CDR1 and CDR2 (germline): SGHRS, YFSETQ. The CDR3 is 16 residues long. The trim removed 2 bases at V and 9 bases at J, leaving 9 bases unmatched. The CDR3 nucleotides are TGCGCCAGCAGCTTACGGACTAGCGGGAAAAGGAGTGAGCAGTTCTTC. Translating gives CASSLRTSGKRSEQFF. Based on the CDR3 plus reference TRBV5-1 and TRBJ2-1, the full variable domain is KAGVTQTPRYLIKTRGQQVTLSCSPISGHRSVSWYQQTPGQGLQFLFEYFSETQRNKGNFPGRFSGRQFSNSRSEMNVSTLELGDSALYLCASSLRTSGKRSEQFFGPGTRLTVL.

The chain couples TRBV28 to TRBJ2-1; D is unresolved. This CDR3 comprises 14 residues. Germline V gene sequence: CDR1 MDHEN, CDR2 SYDVKM. V was clipped by 3 bases and J by 2 bases, with 8 bases between them. The CDR3 DNA reads as TGTGCCAGCAGTTTCGGACCCGCCTACAATGAGCAGTTCTTC. Its translation is CASSFGPAYNEQFF.

This clone was counted once. V is TRBV5-4 and J is TRBJ2-3, with 10 bases lining up with TRBD2. In germline, CDR1 is SGHNT, CDR2 YYREEE (reference sequence). This CDR3 is built from 16 residues. V shed 3 bases, J shed 1 base, and the junction held 5 bases outside the gene matches. The CDR3 here is CASSSGLADGTDTQYF. In DNA form, the CDR3 reads TGTGCCAGCAGCTCAGGACTAGCGGACGGCACAGATACGCAGTATTTT.

V is TRBV25-1 and J is TRBJ1-2; 8 bases align to TRBD1. Germline values: CDR1 MGHDK, CDR2 SYGVNS. The CDR3 sequence is 13 residues long. Trimming at V came to 8 bases and at J to 4 bases, leaving 6 bases not matched to a gene. The CDR3 DNA follows: TGTGCCAGCGGAACAGGGGGTATCTATGGCTACACCTTC. Translation gives CASGTGGIYGYTF.

This clone occurred once. The genes are TRBV7-9 and TRBJ1-5; D gene ambiguous. The CDR3 has 15 amino acids. CDR1 is SEHNR, CDR2 FQNEAQ, per germline (reference sequence). Between the trimmed V and J ends, which lost 1 base and 1 base, there was a span of 8 bases. The CDR3 DNA sequence: TGTGCCAGCAGCTTAGATGGCATAAGCAATCAGCCCCAGCATTTT. It codes for CASSLDGISNQPQHF.

The chain employs TRBV11-2 and TRBJ2-7; D is perhaps TRBD1 (6 bases). With 6 bases removed from V and 7 bases from J, the gap between germline ends came to 13 bases. There are 12 residues in the CDR3. CDR1 is SGHAT and CDR2 is FQNNGV in the germline V gene. The CDR3 region is CASSYSGEEQYF. CDR3 nucleotides: TGTGCCAGCAGTTATTCAGGGGAAGAGCAGTACTTC.

The J gene is TRBJ2-5, the V gene TRBV29-1, with 12 nucleotides matching TRBD1. CDR1 SQVTM and CDR2 ANQGSEA come from the germline V gene. The CDR3 totals 12 residues. The CDR3 DNA reads as TGCAGTGGGACAGGGGGCAGGGAGACCCAGTACTTC. Protein product: CSGTGGRETQYF.

The chain has TRBV10-3 and TRBJ2-1; 11 bases fit TRBD2. V was clipped by 10 bases and J by 6 bases; unmatched bases: 5. The CDR3 loop spans 13 amino acids. The germline V gene has CDR1 ENHRY and CDR2 SYGVKD. CDR3 nucleotide sequence: TGTGCCACGACTAGCGGGATAATCAATGAGCAGTTCTTC. It translates to CATTSGIINEQFF.

This chain connects TRBV7-6 to TRBJ2-7; the D is unclear. Germline values: CDR1 SGHVS, CDR2 FNYEAQ. This CDR3 spans 15 amino acids. V dropped 1 base and J dropped 0 bases, with 10 bases sitting between them. The CDR3 region is CASSLGAGPSYEQYF. Written as DNA, the CDR3 is TGTGCCAGCAGCTTAGGGGCAGGTCCCTCCTACGAGCAGTACTTC.

This clone was detected once. V usage is TRBV2 and J usage is TRBJ2-5, with 10 bases that match TRBD2. The trim removed 4 bases at V and 4 bases at J, leaving 15 bases unmatched. CDR1 is SNHLY and CDR2 is FYNNEI in the germline V gene. The CDR3 is 18 amino acids. The CDR3 DNA reads as TGTGCCAGCAGTGGGGTGGGGTCAAAGCGGGAGGGCCTAGAGACCCAGTACTTC. It codes for CASSGVGSKREGLETQYF.

The chain carries TRBV6-6 and TRBJ2-1; 11 bases agree with TRBD1. Trimming cost V 6 bases and J 5 bases; bases outside gene matches: 9. Looked up from germline, CDR1 is MNHNY and CDR2 is SVGAGI (reference sequence). This CDR3 comprises 16 residues. CDR3 DNA: TGTGCCAGCAGACAGGACAGGGGGCTTTTGCACAATGAGCAGTTCTTC. Translated, it gives CASRQDRGLLHNEQFF.

The chain employs TRBV5-4 and TRBJ1-1; unclear D gene. The CDR3 sequence is 14 residues long. The V end lost 0 bases, the J end lost 5 bases, and 11 bases lay between the germline ends. Germline V gene data show CDR1 as SGHNT and CDR2 as YYREEE (reference sequence). The CDR3 spells CASSLAARATEAFF. CDR3 coding DNA: TGTGCCAGCAGCTTGGCCGCTAGGGCTACTGAAGCTTTCTTT.

V is TRBV18 and J is TRBJ2-7, with D possibly TRBD2 on 5 matching bases. This CDR3 is built from 16 residues. Germline CDR1 KGHSH, CDR2 LQKENI. Trimming left V 4 bases short and J 0 bases short, with 16 bases between. This CDR3 reads CASSRRRSSLSYEQYF. In DNA, the CDR3 is TGTGCCAGCTCACGACGGAGGTCTTCCCTCTCCTACGAGCAGTACTTC. The full variable domain, its missing parts supplied by reference TRBV18 and TRBJ2-7, is NAGVMQNPRHLVRRRGQEARLRCSPMKGHSHVYWYRQLPEEGLKFMVYLQKENIIDESGMPKERFSAEFPKEGPSILRIQQVVRGDSAAYFCASSRRRSSLSYEQYFGPGTRLTVT.

V is TRBV7-9 and J is TRBJ1-2, with D unclear. CDR1 and CDR2 from the germline V gene are SEHNR and FQNEAQ (reference sequence). V lost 3 bases and J 6 bases, leaving 11 bases between the germline ends. The CDR3 covers 13 residues. DNA for the CDR3: TGTGCCAGCAGCTTTGAGACGGAGAATGGCTACACCTTC. Its protein is CASSFETENGYTF.

This rearrangement joins TRBV5-4 to TRBJ2-7; D not certain. This CDR3 is 11 amino acids long. V lost 4 bases and J lost 3, with 5 bases in between. Germline V gene lookup returns CDR1 SGHNT and CDR2 YYREEE (reference sequence). The CDR3 DNA reads TGTGCCAGCAGCACTCTCTACGAGCAGTACTTC. It specifies CASSTLYEQYF. Variable domain in full (rest from reference TRBV5-4 and TRBJ2-7): ETGVTQSPTHLIKTRGQQVTLRCSSQSGHNTVSWYQQALGQGPQFIFQYYREEENGRGNFPPRFSGLQFPNYSSELNVNALELDDSALYLCASSTLYEQYFGPGTRLTVT.

The chain joins TRBV15 to TRBJ2-7, with 10 bases matching TRBD2. Germline CDR1 is LNHNV and CDR2 is YYDKDF (reference sequence). After removal of 8 bases from V and 2 bases from J, the junction contained 6 bases not matched to a gene. The CDR3 has 14 residues. The CDR3 spells CATQREGLPYEQYF. The CDR3 nucleotides are TGTGCCACCCAGCGGGAGGGACTCCCCTACGAGCAGTACTTC.

This clone has a single count. The chain links TRBV5-1 to TRBJ2-7; D is unresolved. Germline V gene data show CDR1 as SGHRS and CDR2 as YFSETQ. Deletions cut 0 bases from V and 6 bases from J, with 13 bases between. There are 14 residues in the CDR3. This CDR3 reads CASSLVTPSGEQYF. As DNA, the CDR3 is TGCGCCAGCAGCTTGGTGACACCCTCTGGCGAGCAGTACTTC.

This chain links TRBV9 with TRBJ2-1; either TRBD1 or TRBD2 may fit D (5 bases each). Between the trimmed V and J ends, which lost 4 bases and 4 bases, there was a span of 15 bases. Per germline, CDR1 SGDLS and CDR2 YYNGEE. This CDR3 has 15 residues. CDR3 sequence reads: CASSSTPGPYNEQFF. The CDR3 DNA reads TGTGCCAGCAGCTCCACGCCGGGACCTTACAATGAGCAGTTCTTC.

This clone was seen a single time. V usage is TRBV28 and J usage is TRBJ2-7, with 10 bases aligning to TRBD2. Trimming at V came to 6 bases and at J to 3 bases, leaving 8 bases not matched to a gene. The germline V gene encodes CDR1 MDHEN and CDR2 SYDVKM. This CDR3 region has 15 residues. The CDR3 loop is CASSPSGRAVYEQYF. The CDR3 DNA reads TGTGCCAGCAGCCCCAGCGGGAGGGCCGTCTACGAGCAGTACTTC.

The chain joins TRBV19 to TRBJ2-7; 10 bases are shared with TRBD1. The CDR3 length is 16 residues. Germline V gene data show CDR1 as LNHDA and CDR2 as SQIVND (reference sequence). V lost 6 bases and J lost 4; bases outside the gene matches: 12. The DNA for the CDR3 is TGTGCCAGTAGGACGACCGGGACAGGGGATCGTTACGAGCAGTACTTC. It yields the protein CASRTTGTGDRYEQYF.

V and J are TRBV6-6 and TRBJ1-4; 7 nucleotides align to TRBD1. Germline V gene lookup returns CDR1 MNHNY and CDR2 SVGAGI (reference sequence). The trim removed 7 bases at V and 5 bases at J, leaving 4 bases unmatched. This CDR3 is 13 amino acids long. Here the CDR3 reads CASMNRGNEKLFF. CDR3 nucleotides: TGTGCCAGCATGAACAGGGGCAATGAAAAACTGTTTTTT.

This chain connects TRBV7-2 to TRBJ2-7; D is perhaps TRBD2 (5 bases). CDR1 is SGHTA and CDR2 is FQGNSA in the germline V gene. This CDR3 has 12 amino acids. Trimming left V 6 bases short and J 2 bases short, with 8 bases between. CDR3 amino acids: CASRSGTYEQYF. The DNA of the CDR3 is TGTGCCAGCAGAAGCGGTACCTACGAGCAGTACTTC.

The chain employs TRBV5-4 and TRBJ2-1; 14 bases align to TRBD2. Germline CDR1 is SGHNT and CDR2 is YYREEE (reference sequence). The V segment lost 2 bases and the J segment 7 bases; nucleotides outside the gene matches: 8. This CDR3 contains 17 residues. The CDR3 is CASSFLGTSGSENEQFF. The CDR3 DNA follows: TGTGCCAGCAGCTTCCTCGGGACTAGCGGGAGTGAAAATGAGCAGTTCTTC.

This rearrangement joins TRBV6-5 to TRBJ2-5; tentatively, D is TRBD1 or TRBD2 (5 bases each). Per germline, CDR1 MNHEY and CDR2 SVGAGI. The CDR3 totals 16 residues. V was pared by 0 bases and J by 5 bases, with 16 bases between. The CDR3 region is CASSYSKVGRDETQYF. The CDR3 coding sequence is TGTGCCAGCAGTTACTCGAAGGTGGGCAGGGACGAGACCCAGTACTTC.

This chain connects TRBV29-1 to TRBJ2-7; 8 positions agree with TRBD2. Trimming took 7 bases from V and 6 from J; bases not matched to a gene: 8. The CDR3 covers 12 residues. Germline CDR1 reads SQVTM; CDR2 reads ANQGSEA. CDR3 protein: CSAKAGAGEQYF. The CDR3 nucleotides read TGCAGCGCCAAAGCGGGGGCCGGCGAGCAGTACTTC.

V is TRBV2 and J is TRBJ2-5; D is possibly TRBD2 (5 bases). The CDR3 covers 12 residues. CDR1 and CDR2 (germline): SNHLY, FYNNEI. The V and J ends lost 5 bases and 2 bases respectively, with 6 bases between them. CDR3 coding DNA: TGTGCCAGCAGTCGGGATCAAGAGACCCAGTACTTC. This encodes CASSRDQETQYF.

V gene TRBV2 combines with J gene TRBJ1-5; D may be TRBD1 (6 bases). CDR1 is SNHLY and CDR2 is FYNNEI in the germline V gene. There are 16 residues in the CDR3. The V and J ends lost 1 base and 2 bases respectively, with 12 bases between them. CDR3 residues: CASSEEGGFGNQPQHF. The CDR3 DNA sequence: TGTGCCAGCAGTGAAGAAGGGGGGTTTGGCAATCAGCCCCAGCATTTT.

Concerning this clone itself: One end of the junction varies from germline; a read error may be responsible. The chain has TRBV19 and TRBJ1-1, with 8 bases that match TRBD1. This CDR3 has 15 amino acids. CDR1 is LNHDA, CDR2 SQIVND, per germline (reference sequence). CDR3 DNA sequence: TGTGCCAGTAGTCCCTGGACAGGGACGAACGCTGAAGCTTTCTTT. As protein: CASSPWTGTNAEAFF.

This chain joins TRBV7-2 and TRBJ1-1, with D maybe TRBD1 (5 bases). V dropped 5 bases and J dropped 5 bases, with 18 bases sitting between them. CDR1 and CDR2 (germline): SGHTA, FQGNSA. This CDR3 is 15 amino acids long. DNA of the CDR3: TGTGCCAGCAGCCCCCGAACTGGGGCTGGGACTGAAGCTTTCTTT. Amino acid sequence: CASSPRTGAGTEAFF. The whole variable domain, remainder taken from reference TRBV7-2 and TRBJ1-1, is GAGVSQSPSNKVTEKGKDVELRCDPISGHTALYWYRQSLGQGLEFLIYFQGNSAPDKSGLPSDRFSAERTGGSVSTLTIQRTQQEDSAVYLCASSPRTGAGTEAFFGQGTRLTVV.

The rearrangement joins TRBV7-9 to TRBJ2-1, with D unclear. This CDR3 comprises 12 residues. Germline V lookup: CDR1 SEHNR, CDR2 FQNEAQ (reference sequence). Trimming stripped 3 bases from V and 9 bases from J, with 9 bases between. This chain's CDR3 is CASSFLALEQFF. The CDR3 region has the DNA TGTGCCAGCAGCTTTCTGGCGCTTGAGCAGTTCTTC.